Here is one T cell receptor beta chain with its context. Its antigen is not known. Patients got ipilimumab 1 mg/kg beginning 14 to 28 days post-transplant. This sample was taken from a study of ipilimumab plus nivolumab after autologous stem cell transplantation. Study background: A median of about eight nivolumab and a few ipilimumab doses were given. Notes on the study in general: Authors suggest TCR repertoire, Treg phenotype and gut microbiota support further study.

Data came from immunoSEQ multiplex PCR; TCRdb stores just in-frame clones and leaves some out. The sample holds about 22,000 clones, 74% seen once. In germline, CDR1 is MNHEY, CDR2 SMNVEV (reference sequence). Trimming removed 1 base from V and 4 bases from J, with 9 bases in between. This CDR3 is 14 amino acids long. The sample consisted of PBMCs, taken in a trial of ipilimumab plus nivolumab as post-transplant consolidation. The genes are TRBV27 and TRBJ2-3; D not resolved. The TCR originated in a male donor with diffuse large B-cell lymphoma. The DNA of the CDR3 is TGTGCCAGCAGTTTATTTTCGCGGCCAGATACGCAGTATTTT. This sequence encodes CASSLFSRPDTQYF.